The 6 T cell receptor beta chains given below trace back to one sample, sequenced in a study of T-cell reconstitution after alpha-beta-depleted transplantation in children. Unique molecular identifiers featured in how the TCRbeta library was prepared. TCRdb re-analysed the PCR reads in MiXCR, keeping a single row per CDR3 protein. The sample holds around 700,000 distinct CDR3 sequences; less than 15% are singletons and the top ten take roughly 0.77%. Material: PBMCs, obtained before TCRalphabeta/CD19-depleted stem cell transplant. These receptors came from a girl aged 2-9 years with congenital amegakaryocytic thrombocytopenia, due to receive a stem cell transplant.

The rearrangement links TRBV11-2 to TRBJ2-1; D not resolved. V lost 5 bases, J lost 8 bases, and 19 bases lay in between. Germline V gene lookup returns CDR1 SGHAT and CDR2 FQNNGV. The CDR3 length is 15 residues. CDR3 in amino acids: CASSTPPPFGDEQFF. The CDR3 coding sequence is TGTGCCAGCAGCACCCCACCTCCGTTCGGCGATGAGCAGTTCTTC.

This chain links TRBV20-1 with TRBJ2-1, with 12 bases matching TRBD2. V trimming: 5 bases; J trimming: 8 bases; junction bases outside the gene matches: 13. This CDR3 region has 16 residues. In germline, CDR1 is DFQATT, CDR2 SNEGSKA (reference sequence). CDR3 nucleotide sequence: TGCAGTGCTCCCCGGCCAACTAGCGGGAGGTTGGATGAGCAGTTCTTC. Translating it yields CSAPRPTSGRLDEQFF.

The V gene is TRBV5-1, the J gene TRBJ2-5; 11 nucleotides line up with TRBD2. Trimming took 4 bases from V and 4 from J; bases not matched to a gene: 9. The CDR3 consists of 16 residues. CDR1 and CDR2 (germline): SGHRS, YFSETQ. CDR3 sequence: CASSPRLAGNGETQYF. The CDR3 DNA is TGCGCCAGCAGCCCAAGACTAGCGGGAAACGGAGAGACCCAGTACTTC.

This chain joins TRBV11-2 and TRBJ2-3; 9 bases fit TRBD2. Germline V gives CDR1 SGHAT, CDR2 FQNNGV. V shed 0 bases and J 9 bases; nucleotides not matched to a gene: 10. The CDR3 totals 16 residues. The CDR3 loop reads CASSLDLPTAGGTQYF. As DNA, the CDR3 is TGTGCCAGCAGCTTAGATCTCCCGACGGCGGGAGGGACGCAGTATTTT.

This clonotype has more than one count but fewer than ten. V gene TRBV5-1 combines with J gene TRBJ1-2; tentatively, D is TRBD1 (6 bases). CDR1 is SGHRS and CDR2 is YFSETQ in the germline V gene. This CDR3 is built from 13 residues. V lost 1 base and J 8 bases, leaving 12 bases between the germline ends. CDR3: CASSLQGREGYTF. CDR3 DNA sequence: TGCGCCAGCAGCTTGCAGGGGCGCGAGGGCTACACCTTC.

The chain couples TRBV7-9 to TRBJ2-1, with 14 bases fitting TRBD2. This CDR3 has 16 amino acids. CDR1 is SEHNR, CDR2 FQNEAQ, per germline (reference sequence). The trim removed 4 bases at V and 5 bases at J, leaving 4 bases unmatched. The CDR3 reads CASSSTSGRAHNEQFF. CDR3 in DNA: TGTGCCAGCAGCTCGACTAGCGGGAGGGCCCACAATGAGCAGTTCTTC.